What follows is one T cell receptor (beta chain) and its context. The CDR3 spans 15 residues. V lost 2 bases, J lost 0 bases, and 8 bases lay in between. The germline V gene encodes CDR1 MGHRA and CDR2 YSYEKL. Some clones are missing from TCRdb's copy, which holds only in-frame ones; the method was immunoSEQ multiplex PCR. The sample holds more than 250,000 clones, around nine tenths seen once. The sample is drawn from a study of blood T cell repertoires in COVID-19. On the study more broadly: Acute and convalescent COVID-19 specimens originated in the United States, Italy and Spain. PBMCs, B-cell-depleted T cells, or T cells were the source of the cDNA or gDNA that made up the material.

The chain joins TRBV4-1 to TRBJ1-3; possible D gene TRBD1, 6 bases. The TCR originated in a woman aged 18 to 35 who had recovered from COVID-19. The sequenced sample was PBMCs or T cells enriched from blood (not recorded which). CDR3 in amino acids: CASSQTGSSGNTIYF. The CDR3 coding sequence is TGCGCCAGCAGCCAAACAGGGTCCTCTGGAAACACCATATATTTT.